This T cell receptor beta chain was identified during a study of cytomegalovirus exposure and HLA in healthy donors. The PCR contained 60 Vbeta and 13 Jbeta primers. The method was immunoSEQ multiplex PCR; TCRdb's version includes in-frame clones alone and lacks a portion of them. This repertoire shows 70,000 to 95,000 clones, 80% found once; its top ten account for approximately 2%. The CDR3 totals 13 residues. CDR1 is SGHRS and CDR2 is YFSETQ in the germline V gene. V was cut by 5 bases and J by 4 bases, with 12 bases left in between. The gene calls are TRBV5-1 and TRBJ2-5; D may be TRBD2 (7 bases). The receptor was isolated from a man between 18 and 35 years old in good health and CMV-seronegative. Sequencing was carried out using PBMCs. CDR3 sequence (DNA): TGCGCCAGCAGTAGGGGGGGAATAGAGACCCAGTACTTC. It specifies CASSRGGIETQYF.